One TCR beta chain is described in this entry. Its antigen has not been determined. No base-level quality is on record; no much larger clone is a single base apart. Participants in the prospective study were enrolled through a virtual design, were aged 18 to 89 years, and lived in about 25 United States geographic areas. In the prospective study, participants were assigned to cohorts based on the clinical history participants reported in a screening survey and a study questionnaire. Recovered participants in ImmuneRACE Cohort 3 were defined by two consecutive negative NP/OP PCR tests, clearance by a healthcare professional, or resolution of symptoms. In the prospective study, whole blood, serum and a nasopharyngeal or oropharyngeal swab were collected from each participant by mobile phlebotomists. Prospective study participants could optionally give additional blood draws and questionnaires over an approximately two-month period. Prospective study blood samples were shipped either frozen or at room temperature before DNA extraction.

TCRbeta CDR3 regions were amplified from genomic DNA using the immunoSEQ Assay, a bias-controlled multiplex PCR. The source study handled its data this way. Nucleated cell counts per sample were estimated from amplification of reference gene primers within the assay. To quantify the absolute abundance of each unique TCRbeta CDR3 rearrangement, sequence reads were collapsed and filtered. Productive Simpson clonality was computed per sample as the square root of Simpson's diversity index over productive rearrangements. The clones in this table, taken by TCRdb from immuneACCESS, are in-frame only. Not every clone is retained; where verified, under half of the shortfall comes from an unresolved V gene, and the cause of the rest is unknown. V, J and clone size are taken as reported in that table, and D and trimming were inferred from the DNA itself. The sample data list 380,000 or so clones, and 80% to 90% of these were observed just once. Of the sample, 1% to 1.5% is held by the ten largest clones.

The sample comes from a study of blood T cell repertoires in COVID-19 (dated by TCRdb to about 2020). For context, the study as a whole: The collaborator samples originated in the United States, Italy and Spain and spanned the acute and convalescent phases of COVID-19. Subjects who had been exposed to COVID-19, were actively infected with it, or had recovered from it provided the deeply sampled blood TCRbeta repertoires that made up the dataset. Nearly every sample came with metadata listing a de-identified subject ID, COVID-19 status, age in years and sex. The repertoires were made available in a free public database intended to serve as a resource for research on the immune response to SARS-CoV-2. The samples were drawn from two sources: the first 160 participants of the ongoing ImmuneRACE study, and about 1,300 subjects contributed by 6 global collaborators. The prospective study material was composed of cDNA or gDNA derived from T cells, B-cell-depleted T cells, or PBMCs. HLA class I and class II types, where available, came from metadata supplied by the sample provider rather than from assay-based typing.

The CDR3 numbers 13 residues from cysteine through phenylalanine. This entry keeps only the CDR3 DNA: 39 bases, framed from base 1. V gives up 6 bases and J gives up 4 bases, and the segment between their germline ends measures 12 bases. Overall results and qualifications from the work: The quantity of clinical and demographic metadata differed by source and by participant and was supplied without curation.

Sequencing was carried out using PBMCs or T cells enriched from blood (not recorded which). Here the chain combines TRBV12-3 or TRBV12-4 and TRBJ1-2; TRBD1 might be the D gene, on 6 matching bases. The clonotype comes from a man aged 30-40 years who had recovered from COVID-19. The encoded CDR3 is CASRTQGAYGYTF. DNA sequence: TGTGCCAGCAGAACACAGGGAGCCTATGGCTACACCTTC.